This is a list of T cell receptor beta chains from one sample in a study of CD8+ T cells in alopecia areata. TCRdb keeps only in-frame clones here, not all; method: immunoSEQ multiplex PCR. The sample lists some 170,000 clones, roughly 63% occurring once. This specimen consisted of CD4+ T cells sorted from blood, obtained at approximately week 61, from a patient treated with tofacitinib. All receptors derive from a human donor with alopecia areata. Both conserved end residues are part of each CDR3. A D gene is named only where the DNA matches it firmly. Only some rows state a clone size, as once, few, many or a class for expanded clones.

j_call v_call d_call clone_size cdr3_aa cdr3_nt
TRBJ2-7 TRBV5-1 . few CASSLLGGPNSYEQYF TGCGCCAGCAGCTTGTTGGGGGGGCCCAATTCCTACGAGCAGTACTTC
TRBJ2-5 TRBV6-5 TRBD1 few CASSRTGYQETQYF TGTGCCAGCAGTCGGACAGGGTATCAAGAGACCCAGTACTTC
TRBJ2-7 TRBV4-1 TRBD2 few CASSQDLGLDPTYEQYF TGCGCCAGCAGCCAAGATCTCGGACTAGATCCAACCTACGAGCAGTACTTC
TRBJ1-1 TRBV18 . . CASSPLQANTEAFF TGTGCCAGCTCACCCCTCCAGGCGAACACTGAAGCTTTCTTT
TRBJ2-3 TRBV29-1 . . CSGMRSTGTQYF TGCAGCGGGATGCGGAGTACAGGGACGCAGTATTTT
TRBJ2-7 TRBV7-8 TRBD2 . CASSQGGLATREQYF TGTGCCAGCAGCCAAGGGGGACTAGCCACTCGGGAGCAGTACTTC
TRBJ2-3 TRBV29-1 . . CSAEAGTTDTQYF TGCAGCGCCGAGGCAGGCACCACAGATACGCAGTATTTT
TRBJ1-5 TRBV27 . . CASSLRAGREPQHF TGTGCCAGCAGTTTGCGGGCAGGGAGAGAGCCCCAGCATTTT
TRBJ2-2 TRBV9 TRBD1 few CASRPRTGAGELFF TGTGCCAGCAGACCCAGGACAGGGGCCGGGGAGCTGTTTTTT
TRBJ1-2 TRBV7-9 TRBD1 . CASSLIGGANYGYTF TGTGCCAGCAGCTTAATAGGGGGCGCGAACTATGGCTACACCTTC
TRBJ2-3 TRBV30 . . CAWSTRVTTDTQYF TGTGCCTGGAGCACCAGGGTTACCACAGATACGCAGTATTTT
TRBJ2-3 TRBV5-1 TRBD1 . CASSSGQITQYF TGCGCCAGCAGCTCGGGACAGATTACGCAGTATTTT
TRBJ1-1 TRBV15 . few CATSRSVNTEAFF TGTGCCACCAGCAGGAGTGTGAACACTGAAGCTTTCTTT
TRBJ2-1 TRBV6-5 TRBD2 . CASSLTSGVNEQFF TGTGCCAGCAGTTTGACTAGCGGGGTGAATGAGCAGTTCTTC
TRBJ1-1 TRBV6-6 . once CASTRDRSLNTEAFF TGTGCCAGCACCAGAGACAGGTCCTTGAACACTGAAGCTTTCTTT
TRBJ2-6 TRBV5-6 . . CASSLVWAGGANVLTF TGTGCCAGCAGCTTGGTTTGGGCTGGTGGGGCCAACGTCCTGACTTTC
TRBJ1-6 TRBV2 TRBD1 . CASSGTGRGSPLHF TGTGCCAGCAGCGGGACAGGGAGGGGTTCACCCCTCCACTTT
TRBJ1-2 TRBV29-1 . . CSVAPRGYGYTF TGCAGCGTTGCGCCCAGGGGCTATGGCTACACCTTC
TRBJ2-3 TRBV7-2 TRBD2 . CASSLGLAETDTQYF TGTGCCAGCAGCTTGGGACTAGCGGAGACAGATACGCAGTATTTT
TRBJ2-7 TRBV14 . . CASSRSGVYEQYF TGTGCCAGCAGCCGCAGCGGAGTGTACGAGCAGTACTTC
TRBJ2-2 TRBV5-1 . . CASSLNTGELFF TGCGCCAGCAGCCTGAACACCGGGGAGCTGTTTTTT
TRBJ1-6 TRBV7-2 . . CASSLGIRPDSPLHF TGTGCCAGCAGCTTAGGGATCAGACCAGATTCACCCCTCCACTTT
TRBJ2-5 TRBV29-1 TRBD2 . CSVEVGALAGAETQYF TGCAGCGTTGAAGTGGGGGCTTTAGCGGGGGCAGAGACCCAGTACTTC
TRBJ1-1 TRBV5-6 . once CASSSVAANTEAFF TGTGCCAGCAGCTCCGTGGCAGCTAACACTGAAGCTTTCTTT
TRBJ1-5 TRBV4-2 . . CASSQDRTEGEPQHF TGTGCCAGCAGCCAAGATCGGACGGAAGGAGAGCCCCAGCATTTT
TRBJ2-7 TRBV5-1 TRBD1 few CASNKLDRGSYEQYF TGCGCCAGCAACAAATTGGACAGGGGATCCTACGAGCAGTACTTC
TRBJ1-2 TRBV5-6 . many CASSLDRALYGYTF TGTGCCAGCAGCTTGGACAGGGCCCTCTATGGCTACACCTTC
TRBJ2-5 TRBV6-1 TRBD2 . CASSGIAGVLQETQYF TGTGCCAGCAGTGGGATAGCGGGGGTTTTACAAGAGACCCAGTACTTC
TRBJ2-2 TRBV15 . . CATSRVAGQNTGELFF TGTGCCACCAGCAGAGTAGCAGGCCAGAACACCGGGGAGCTGTTTTTT
TRBJ2-7 TRBV30 . . CAWSVLWGRVSTEQYF TGTGCCTGGAGTGTACTTTGGGGTAGGGTGTCTACCGAGCAGTACTTC
TRBJ2-7 TRBV11-3 . . CASSQQSMASSEQYF TGTGCCAGCAGCCAACAGAGTATGGCTAGCAGCGAGCAGTACTTC
TRBJ1-1 TRBV7-8 . . CASSLALGNTEAFF TGTGCCAGCAGCTTAGCGCTAGGGAACACTGAAGCTTTCTTT
TRBJ2-5 TRBV2 TRBD1 . CASSWTGEETQYF TGTGCCAGCAGTTGGACAGGGGAAGAGACCCAGTACTTC
TRBJ2-1 TRBV19 . . CASSPGPGNEQFF TGTGCCAGTAGTCCTGGACCGGGGAATGAGCAGTTCTTC
TRBJ1-2 TRBV15 TRBD1 . CATSRDLKSGTGGSDGYTF TGTGCCACCAGCAGAGATCTCAAATCCGGGACAGGGGGCAGTGATGGCTACACCTTC
TRBJ2-5 TRBV5-1 . few CASSLAFGGVQETQYF TGCGCCAGCAGCTTGGCCTTCGGCGGGGTCCAAGAGACCCAGTACTTC
TRBJ2-1 TRBV7-9 . . CASLGQGYNEQFF TGTGCCAGCCTGGGACAAGGCTACAATGAGCAGTTCTTC
TRBJ1-6 TRBV30 . . CAWSPGVGDSPLHF TGTGCCTGGAGCCCCGGCGTGGGAGATTCACCCCTCCACTTT
TRBJ2-2 TRBV29-1 TRBD1 few CSVTGTGGYGTGELFF TGCAGCGTTACCGGGACAGGGGGCTACGGCACCGGGGAGCTGTTTTTT
TRBJ1-1 TRBV30 . . CGTAREGFEAFF TGTGGTACCGCCAGGGAAGGTTTTGAAGCTTTCTTT
TRBJ2-4 TRBV27 . . CASSREPLWDQAKNIQYF TGTGCCAGCAGTCGCGAGCCCCTCTGGGACCAAGCCAAAAACATTCAGTACTTC
TRBJ1-1 TRBV23-1 . few CASSQEVGSDEAFF TGCGCCAGCAGTCAAGAAGTAGGTAGTGATGAAGCTTTCTTT
TRBJ2-7 TRBV15 . few CATSRDLSGIGSYEQYF TGTGCCACCAGCAGAGATTTGTCGGGGATCGGCTCCTACGAGCAGTACTTC
TRBJ2-7 TRBV11-2 . once CASSLRTVYEQYF TGTGCCAGCAGCCTCCGGACGGTCTACGAGCAGTACTTC
TRBJ1-5 TRBV19 . . CASSMGRGIWSNQPQHF TGTGCCAGTAGTATGGGAAGGGGAATTTGGAGCAATCAGCCCCAGCATTTT
TRBJ1-1 TRBV6-5 . . CATGDTEAFF TGTGCCACGGGTGACACTGAAGCTTTCTTT
TRBJ1-1 TRBV6-5 . few CASSYSGVNTEAFF TGTGCCAGCAGTTACTCAGGGGTGAACACTGAAGCTTTCTTT
TRBJ1-1 TRBV5-1 . . CASSTAGGRVGTEAFF TGCGCCAGCAGTACTGCGGGGGGCAGAGTTGGCACTGAAGCTTTCTTT
TRBJ2-4 TRBV10-3 TRBD2 . CAISDSAGGVKNIQYF TGTGCCATCAGTGACTCAGCGGGGGGCGTCAAAAACATTCAGTACTTC
TRBJ1-2 TRBV7-2 . few CASSPSGNYGYTF TGTGCCAGCAGCCCATCCGGGAACTATGGCTACACCTTC
TRBJ2-7 TRBV5-1 . . CASSLENEQYF TGCGCCAGCAGCCTAGAAAACGAGCAGTACTTC
TRBJ1-2 TRBV7-2 TRBD1 . CASSGQGARGYTF TGTGCCAGCAGTGGACAGGGGGCGCGGGGCTACACCTTC
TRBJ1-1 TRBV18 . . CASSPQMNTEAFF TGTGCCAGCTCACCACAGATGAACACTGAAGCTTTCTTT
TRBJ1-1 TRBV5-8 . . CASSLVYPDSRNTEAFF TGTGCCAGCAGCTTGGTATACCCCGACAGCCGCAACACTGAAGCTTTCTTT
TRBJ2-3 TRBV11-2 TRBD2 . CASSFMTSGFTDTQYF TGTGCCAGCAGTTTCATGACTAGCGGATTCACAGATACGCAGTATTTT
TRBJ2-3 TRBV5-1 . . CASSFKGSSTDTQYF TGCGCCAGCAGCTTTAAAGGATCCAGCACAGATACGCAGTATTTT